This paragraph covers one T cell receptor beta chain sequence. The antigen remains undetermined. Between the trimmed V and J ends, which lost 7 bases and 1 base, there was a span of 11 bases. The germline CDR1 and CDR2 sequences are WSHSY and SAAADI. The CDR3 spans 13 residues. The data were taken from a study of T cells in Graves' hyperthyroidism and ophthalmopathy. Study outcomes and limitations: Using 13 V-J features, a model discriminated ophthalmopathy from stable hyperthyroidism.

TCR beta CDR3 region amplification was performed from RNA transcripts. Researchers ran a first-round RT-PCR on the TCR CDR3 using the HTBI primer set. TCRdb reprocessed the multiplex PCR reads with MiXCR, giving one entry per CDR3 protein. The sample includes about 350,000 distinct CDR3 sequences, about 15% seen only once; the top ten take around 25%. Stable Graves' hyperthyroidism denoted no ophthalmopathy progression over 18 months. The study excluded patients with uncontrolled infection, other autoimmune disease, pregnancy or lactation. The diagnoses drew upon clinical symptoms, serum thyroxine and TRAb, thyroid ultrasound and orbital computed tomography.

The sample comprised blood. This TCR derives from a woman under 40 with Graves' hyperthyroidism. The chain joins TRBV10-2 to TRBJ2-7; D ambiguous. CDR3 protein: CASTDPASYEQYF. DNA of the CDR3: TGCGCCAGCACCGACCCAGCATCCTACGAGCAGTACTTC.